These 20 T cell receptor beta chains originate from one sample sequenced in a study of T cell responses to AZD1222 COVID-19 vaccine. Method: immunoSEQ multiplex PCR; TCRdb's copy keeps in-frame clones and lacks some. Of approximately 190,000 clones in the sample, roughly 88% are singletons; the top ten hold approximately 0.97%. Sample: peripheral blood, taken on day 0 of AZD1222 vaccination. These receptors were collected from an adult in good health.

V usage is TRBV5-1 and J usage is TRBJ2-7; no definite D call. V lost 0 bases and J lost 3, with 10 bases in between. The germline CDR1 and CDR2 sequences are SGHRS and YFSETQ. The CDR3 sequence is 14 residues long. CDR3 bases: TGCGCCAGCAGCTTGGAGGCACTGGGCTACGAGCAGTACTTC. Protein: CASSLEALGYEQYF.

In DNA, the CDR3 is TGCGCCAGCAGCCCCCCTGGGCAGGGTTCCACTGAAGCTTTCTTT. Protein sequence: CASSPPGQGSTEAFF. The chain combines TRBV5-1 with TRBJ1-1; D perhaps matches TRBD1 (5 bases). V was cut by 4 bases and J by 4 bases, with 17 bases left in between. CDR3 length: 15 residues. Germline CDR1 and CDR2: SGHRS and YFSETQ.

The CDR3 DNA sequence: TGTGCCAGCAGTCAAACAGGAGGCGGTGGCTACACCTTC. Its translation is CASSQTGGGGYTF. This chain uses TRBV12-3 or TRBV12-4 with TRBJ1-2; D may be TRBD1 (5 bases). V lost 5 bases to trimming and J lost 7 bases, with 14 bases between them. This CDR3 has 13 residues.

This clone was recorded only once. This rearrangement joins TRBV24-1 to TRBJ2-7, with D possibly matching TRBD1 (5 bases). This CDR3 is 13 amino acids long. Trimming removed 4 bases from V and 4 bases from J, with 10 bases in between. Germline V lookup: CDR1 KGHDR, CDR2 SFDVKD. CDR3 sequence: CATSDTDSYEQYF. The CDR3 bases are TGTGCCACCAGTGACACTGACAGTTACGAGCAGTACTTC.

The chain links TRBV9 to TRBJ1-6, with a possible D match to TRBD1 (6 bases). V was pared by 1 base and J by 7 bases, with 12 bases between. The CDR3 covers 15 residues. Germline lookup yields CDR1 SGDLS and CDR2 YYNGEE. The CDR3 DNA sequence: TGTGCCAGCAGCGTATCTTGGGGACAAAATTCACCCCTCCACTTT. Its translation: CASSVSWGQNSPLHF.

The V call is TRBV7-9, the J call TRBJ2-1; the match to TRBD2 covers 10 bases. Germline loops: CDR1 SEHNR, CDR2 FQNEAQ (reference sequence). With V trimmed by 5 bases and J by 6 bases, 7 bases remained unmatched. The CDR3 is 15 residues long. The CDR3 spells CASSPSGGAGNEQFF. The CDR3 bases are TGTGCCAGCAGCCCGAGCGGGGGGGCCGGCAATGAGCAGTTCTTC. Based on the CDR3 plus reference TRBV7-9 and TRBJ2-1, the full variable domain is DTGVSQNPRHKITKRGQNVTFRCDPISEHNRLYWYRQTLGQGPEFLTYFQNEAQLEKSRLLSDRFSAERPKGSFSTLEIQRTEQGDSAMYLCASSPSGGAGNEQFFGPGTRLTVL.

The chain links TRBV2 to TRBJ1-1, with 7 bases lining up with TRBD1. Per the germline V gene, CDR1 is SNHLY and CDR2 is FYNNEI. Trimming cost V 10 bases and J 5 bases; bases outside gene matches: 13. CDR3 size: 14 residues. The CDR3 region is CATRTDRAGTEAFF. CDR3 sequence (DNA): TGTGCCACCCGGACCGACAGGGCGGGGACTGAAGCTTTCTTT.

The chain joins TRBV11-2 to TRBJ2-7; D gene uncertain. Germline CDR1 SGHAT, CDR2 FQNNGV. The V end lost 2 bases, the J end lost 6 bases, and 5 bases lay between the germline ends. The CDR3 extends over 11 amino acids. CDR3 loop: CASSLLGEQYF. The CDR3 DNA reads TGTGCCAGCAGCTTACTGGGCGAGCAGTACTTC.

The chain has TRBV5-1 and TRBJ2-2; D perhaps matches TRBD2 (5 bases). Germline CDR1 is SGHRS and CDR2 is YFSETQ. The CDR3 extends over 14 amino acids. V was trimmed by 5 bases and J by 4 bases, leaving 12 bases between them. CDR3 loop: CASREAYGTGELFF. The CDR3 DNA reads TGCGCCAGCAGGGAGGCATATGGCACCGGGGAGCTGTTTTTT.

This chain uses TRBV27 with TRBJ1-1, with 9 nucleotides matching TRBD1. V gave up 5 bases and J gave up 6 bases; unmatched junction bases: 7. CDR1 is MNHEY, CDR2 SMNVEV, per germline (reference sequence). CDR3 size: 14 residues. The CDR3 loop reads CASSLLRQGAEAFF. The DNA of the CDR3 is TGTGCCAGCAGTCTTCTCCGACAGGGGGCTGAAGCTTTCTTT.

The V gene is TRBV6-9, the J gene TRBJ2-7; 12 nucleotides agree with TRBD2. The V and J ends lost 6 bases and 6 bases, in that order; junction bases with no gene match: 6. This CDR3 is 14 amino acids long. Germline assignment: CDR1 MNHGY and CDR2 SVAAGI. The CDR3 nucleotides read TGTGCCAGCAGCCCTAGCGGGGGGGCCGTCGAGCAGTACTTC. Encoded protein: CASSPSGGAVEQYF.

The V gene is TRBV7-9, the J gene TRBJ2-7; D possibly corresponds to TRBD1 (5 bases). With 5 bases removed from V and 2 bases from J, the gap between germline ends came to 13 bases. The CDR3 loop spans 14 amino acids. Germline V gene lookup returns CDR1 SEHNR and CDR2 FQNEAQ (reference sequence). The CDR3 sequence is CASSPTALPYEQYF. The CDR3 coding sequence is TGTGCCAGCAGCCCGACAGCCCTTCCCTACGAGCAGTACTTC.

The gene calls are TRBV2 and TRBJ2-1; D is unclear. The CDR3 consists of 14 residues. The V end was cut by 2 bases, the J end by 8 bases, with 13 bases between. Per the germline V gene, CDR1 is SNHLY and CDR2 is FYNNEI. DNA for the CDR3: TGTGCCAGCAGTGAAAGGAAGATGCGCGATGAGCAGTTCTTC. This codes for CASSERKMRDEQFF.

The rearrangement links TRBV5-4 to TRBJ1-3; TRBD1 aligns across 7 bases. Germline assignment: CDR1 SGHNT and CDR2 YYREEE (reference sequence). The CDR3 runs to 13 residues. The ends lost 10 bases at V and 4 bases at J; junction bases unmatched: 8. Written as DNA, the CDR3 is TGTGCCGGACAGACAGGGAGGGGAAACACCATATATTTT. Its protein product is CAGQTGRGNTIYF.

The chain links TRBV12-3 or TRBV12-4 to TRBJ2-4, with D possibly being TRBD2 (5 bases). V gave up 10 bases and J gave up 10 bases, with 20 bases separating them. The CDR3 is 13 residues long. The CDR3 reads CATISEQTKIQYF. CDR3 bases: TGTGCCACGATTAGCGAACAGACCAAGATTCAGTACTTC.

This chain links TRBV9 with TRBJ2-5; a weak D match, TRBD2 (6 bases). V lost 0 bases, J lost 7 bases, and 16 bases lay in between. The CDR3 has 15 residues. Germline V gene sequence: CDR1 SGDLS, CDR2 YYNGEE. The CDR3 region is CASSVALGGWGTQYF. CDR3 nucleotide sequence: TGTGCCAGCAGCGTAGCTTTAGGAGGGTGGGGGACCCAGTACTTC.

About this clone itself: The same CDR3 also results from other DNA sequences found in this sample. The rearrangement uses TRBV5-1 and TRBJ2-7; 10 nucleotides match TRBD2. The CDR3 is made up of 15 amino acids. Germline V gene sequence: CDR1 SGHRS, CDR2 YFSETQ. The V segment lost 0 bases and the J segment 2 bases; nucleotides outside the gene matches: 2. The DNA of the CDR3 is TGCGCCAGCAGCTTGGGGACTAGCGGAACCTACGAGCAGTACTTC. Protein product: CASSLGTSGTYEQYF.

V usage is TRBV7-9 and J usage is TRBJ2-1; TRBD1 agrees at 11 bases. This CDR3 is built from 16 residues. Germline CDR1 reads SEHNR; CDR2 reads FQNEAQ (reference sequence). J lost 1 base, V lost 1 base, and 0 bases had no gene match. The CDR3: CASSLGDRGSYNEQFF. As DNA, the CDR3 is TGTGCCAGCAGCTTAGGGGACAGGGGGTCCTACAATGAGCAGTTCTTC.

The chain uses TRBV14 and TRBJ2-7, with D possibly TRBD2 on 7 matching bases. With 4 bases removed from V and 3 bases from J, the gap between germline ends came to 22 bases. Looked up from germline, CDR1 is SGHDN and CDR2 is FVKESK. The CDR3 spans 17 residues. The CDR3 DNA follows: TGTGCCAGCAGCCGAATGACAGGAATTGCTAGCGGCTACGAGCAGTACTTC. Its translation: CASSRMTGIASGYEQYF.

The chain recombines TRBV9 with TRBJ2-3, with D tentatively TRBD1 (5 bases). The germline V gene encodes CDR1 SGDLS and CDR2 YYNGEE. The CDR3 spans 15 residues. V lost 0 bases, J lost 2 bases, and 10 bases lay in between. CDR3 residues: CASSVEGESTDTQYF. CDR3 coding DNA: TGTGCCAGCAGCGTAGAAGGGGAATCCACAGATACGCAGTATTTT.